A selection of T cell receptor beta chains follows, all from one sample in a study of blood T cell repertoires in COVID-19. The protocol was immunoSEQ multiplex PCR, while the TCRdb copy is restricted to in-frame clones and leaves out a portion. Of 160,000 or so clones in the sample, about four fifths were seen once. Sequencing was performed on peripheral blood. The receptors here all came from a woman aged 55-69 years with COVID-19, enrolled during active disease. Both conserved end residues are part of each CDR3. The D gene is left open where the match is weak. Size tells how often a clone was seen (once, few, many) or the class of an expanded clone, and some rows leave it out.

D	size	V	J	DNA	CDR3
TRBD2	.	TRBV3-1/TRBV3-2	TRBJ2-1	TGTGCCAGCAGCCAAGAGACGGGGAGGGTCCTCTACAATGAGCAGTTCTTC	CASSQETGRVLYNEQFF
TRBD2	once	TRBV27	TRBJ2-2	TGTGCCAGCACCCAAGTTGGACTAGCGGGGAATACCGGGGAGCTGTTTTTT	CASTQVGLAGNTGELFF
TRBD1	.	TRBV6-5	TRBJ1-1	TGTGCCAGCAGAGACAGGGGCGGTACTGAAGCTTTCTTT	CASRDRGGTEAFF
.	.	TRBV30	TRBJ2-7	TGTGCCTGGAGTGTACTTCAGGGTTCGAACGAGCAGTACTTC	CAWSVLQGSNEQYF
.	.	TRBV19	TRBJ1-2	TGTGCCAGTAGTATAGACCGTACCAGGATTACTAACTATGGCTACACCTTC	CASSIDRTRITNYGYTF
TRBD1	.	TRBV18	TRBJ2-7	TGTGCCAGCTCATCCGGGACAGGGGGCTACGAGCAGTACTTC	CASSSGTGGYEQYF
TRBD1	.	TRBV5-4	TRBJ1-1	TGTGCCAGCAGCCCGGGACAGGGTATGCACACTGAAGCTTTCTTT	CASSPGQGMHTEAFF
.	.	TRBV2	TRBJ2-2	TGTGCCAGCAGTGGAGAAAACACCGGGGAGCTGTTTTTT	CASSGENTGELFF
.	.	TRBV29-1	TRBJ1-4	TGCAGCGTTGAAGTTTTGACCGGGGAAAAACTGTTTTTT	CSVEVLTGEKLFF
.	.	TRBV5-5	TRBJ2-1	TGTGCCAGCAGCTCCCCCTTAGCGGCAGGGCTTGGGGATGAGCAGTTCTTC	CASSSPLAAGLGDEQFF
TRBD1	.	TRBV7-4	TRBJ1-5	TGTGCCAGCAGCACCTCCGGGACAGGATCAGGGGGCAATCAGCCCCAGCATTTT	CASSTSGTGSGGNQPQHF
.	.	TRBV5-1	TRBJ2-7	TGCGCCAGCAGCTTGGTCCAGGGCTACGAGCAGTACTTC	CASSLVQGYEQYF
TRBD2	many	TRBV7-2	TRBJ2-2	TGTGCCAGCACCTCCCCGGGGGGAGGTTCGAACACCGGGGAGCTGTTTTTT	CASTSPGGGSNTGELFF
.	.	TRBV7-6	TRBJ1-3	TGTGCCAGCAGCTTAGCTGGTGCGGGGGGTGGAAACACCATATATTTT	CASSLAGAGGGNTIYF
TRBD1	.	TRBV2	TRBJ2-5	TGTGCCAGCAGTCCAAGCGTCAGGGGGCAGGGGACCCAGTACTTC	CASSPSVRGQGTQYF
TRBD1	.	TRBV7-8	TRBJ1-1	TGTGCCAGCAGCCCTAGGACAGGGGAGAACACTGAAGCTTTCTTT	CASSPRTGENTEAFF
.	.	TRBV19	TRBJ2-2	TGTGCCAGTAGTATTTCGGGGATCGGGGAGCTGTTTTTT	CASSISGIGELFF
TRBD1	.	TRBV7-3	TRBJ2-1	TGTGCCAGCAGCCTGACAGGGGGGACCTACAATGAGCAGTTCTTC	CASSLTGGTYNEQFF
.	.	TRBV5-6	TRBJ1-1	TGTGCCAGCAGCTTGATGCAGGGGAACACTGAAGCTTTCTTT	CASSLMQGNTEAFF
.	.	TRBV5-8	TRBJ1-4	TGTGCCAGCAGCTCCCCCCCTTTTGGTTCGGCAACTAATGAAAAACTGTTTTTT	CASSSPPFGSATNEKLFF
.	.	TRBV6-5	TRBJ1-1	TGTGCCAGCAGTTATCGGACACCGAACACTGAAGCTTTCTTT	CASSYRTPNTEAFF
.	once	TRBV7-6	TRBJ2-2	TGTGCCAGCAGCTTAGCCCTGAGCACCGGGGAGCTGTTTTTT	CASSLALSTGELFF
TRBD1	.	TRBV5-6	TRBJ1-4	TGTGCCAGCAGCTTGGCGGGACAGGGTGATGAAAAACTGTTTTTT	CASSLAGQGDEKLFF
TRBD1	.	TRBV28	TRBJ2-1	TGTGCCAGCAGAAACCCGGGACAGGGGTACAATGAGCAGTTCTTC	CASRNPGQGYNEQFF
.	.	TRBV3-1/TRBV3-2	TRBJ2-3	TGTGCCAGCAGCCAAGCATCAGGGGCGGCATATACGCAGTATTTT	CASSQASGAAYTQYF
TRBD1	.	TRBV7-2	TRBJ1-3	TGTGCCAGCAGCTTAGGACAGGGCGGGGGAAACACCATATATTTT	CASSLGQGGGNTIYF
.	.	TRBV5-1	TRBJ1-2	TGCGCCAGCAGCACCGGCGCAGGGGTATTAGCCTATGGCTACACCTTC	CASSTGAGVLAYGYTF
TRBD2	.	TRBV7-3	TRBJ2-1	TGTGCCAGCACCCGATTAGGACTAGGCGACTCCTACAATGAGCAGTTCTTC	CASTRLGLGDSYNEQFF
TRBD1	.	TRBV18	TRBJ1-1	TGTGCCAGCTCACCCAGAGACAGGGGACGGAACACTGAAGCTTTCTTT	CASSPRDRGRNTEAFF
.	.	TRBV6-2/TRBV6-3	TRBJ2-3	TGTGCCAGCAGTTCTGAAACAGGGAGCAGGTATTTT	CASSSETGSRYF
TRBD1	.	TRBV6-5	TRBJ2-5	TGTGCCAGCAGTTACCAGCAGGGGGCGAAGACCCAGTACTTC	CASSYQQGAKTQYF
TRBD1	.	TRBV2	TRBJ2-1	TGTGCCAGCAGTCCCACCACGGGACAGGGAAAGCAGTTCTTC	CASSPTTGQGKQFF
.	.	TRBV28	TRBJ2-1	TGTGCCAGCAGTTCCAGACAAGAGCAGTTCTTC	CASSSRQEQFF
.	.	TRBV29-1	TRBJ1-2	TGCAGCGACGGGGGGCTGGAAGGCTACACCTTC	CSDGGLEGYTF
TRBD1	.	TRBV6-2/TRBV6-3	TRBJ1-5	TGTGCCAGCAGCCGGGACAGGGACAATCAGCCCCAGCATTTT	CASSRDRDNQPQHF
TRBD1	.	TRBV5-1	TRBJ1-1	TGCGCCAGCAGCTCGGTCGGGACAGGGGAGACTGAAGCTTTCTTT	CASSSVGTGETEAFF
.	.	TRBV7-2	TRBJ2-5	TGTGCCAGCAGCTTAGGACTAACAGAAGAGACCCAGTACTTC	CASSLGLTEETQYF
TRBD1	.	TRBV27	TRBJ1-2	TGTGCCAGCGCAGGGGGCGGCTATGGCTACACCTTC	CASAGGGYGYTF
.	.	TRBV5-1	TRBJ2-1	TGCGCCAGCAGCTCCGGGGGGCGGACCTACAATGAGCAGTTCTTC	CASSSGGRTYNEQFF
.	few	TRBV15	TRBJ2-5	TGTGCCACCAGCAGAGAGCTAGCAACGACTAAAGAGACCCAGTACTTC	CATSRELATTKETQYF
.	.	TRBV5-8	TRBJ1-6	TGTGCCAGCAGCGCGGACTCAGATAATTCACCCCTCCACTTT	CASSADSDNSPLHF
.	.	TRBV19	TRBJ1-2	TGTGCCAGTGGTACGCGGGCGAACTATGGCTACACCTTC	CASGTRANYGYTF
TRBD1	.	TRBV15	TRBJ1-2	TGTGCCACCAGCAGAGATGTGACAGGGAGTGGCTACACCTTC	CATSRDVTGSGYTF
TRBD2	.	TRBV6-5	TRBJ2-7	TGTGCCACCAGGACTAGCGGGAGTCTCGAGCAGTACTTC	CATRTSGSLEQYF
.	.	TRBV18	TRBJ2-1	TGTGCCAGCTCGGCTAGGGGCTCCTACAATGAGCAGTTCTTC	CASSARGSYNEQFF
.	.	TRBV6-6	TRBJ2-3	TGTGCCAGCAGTTACTCCCCCGGGACAGATACGCAGTATTTT	CASSYSPGTDTQYF
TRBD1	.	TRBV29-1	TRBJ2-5	TGCAGCGTTGAGGCAGGGGGAGAGACCCAGTACTTC	CSVEAGGETQYF
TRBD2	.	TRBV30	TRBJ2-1	TGTGCCTGGAGTGTACTAGCGGGGATATACAATGAGCAGTTCTTC	CAWSVLAGIYNEQFF
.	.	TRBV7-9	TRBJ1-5	TGTGCCAGCAGCTTAGGGGCAGGGTCCAATCAGCCCCAGCATTTT	CASSLGAGSNQPQHF
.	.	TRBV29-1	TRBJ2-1	TGCAGCGTTGATGGGGGCCCCTACAATGAGCAGTTCTTC	CSVDGGPYNEQFF
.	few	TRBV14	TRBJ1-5	TGTGCCAGCAGCCAAGATCAGAATCAGCCCCAGCATTTT	CASSQDQNQPQHF
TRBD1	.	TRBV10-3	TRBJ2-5	TGTGCCATCAGTGAGTGGGACAGGGGAGTGGAGACCCAGTACTTC	CAISEWDRGVETQYF
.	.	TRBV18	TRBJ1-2	TGTGCCAGCTCACCAGTGACACAGAATGGCTACACCTTC	CASSPVTQNGYTF
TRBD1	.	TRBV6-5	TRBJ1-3	TGTGCCAGCACTTTGCCGGGACAGGGAAACACCATATATTTT	CASTLPGQGNTIYF
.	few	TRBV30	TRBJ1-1	TGTGCCTGGAGAACCAAGGCCTTGGGGGGCACTGAAGCTTTCTTT	CAWRTKALGGTEAFF
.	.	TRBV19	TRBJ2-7	TGTGCCAGTAGTCCCGGGGGTATCCACGAGCAGTACTTC	CASSPGGIHEQYF
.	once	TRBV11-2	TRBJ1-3	TGTGCCAGCAGCTCACGGGTCCTAACCAGCGTAGGAAACACCATATATTTT	CASSSRVLTSVGNTIYF
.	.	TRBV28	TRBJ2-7	TGTGCCAGCAGTGGACAAGGAGACTACGAGCAGTACTTC	CASSGQGDYEQYF
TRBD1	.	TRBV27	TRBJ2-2	TGTGCCAGCAGTTCCGGACAGGGTTCGGGGGAGCTGTTTTTT	CASSSGQGSGELFF
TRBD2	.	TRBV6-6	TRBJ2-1	TGTGCCAGCAGTTTGGCCGGGACTAGCGGGGGCAATGAGCAGTTCTTC	CASSLAGTSGGNEQFF